This T cell receptor (beta chain) was identified during a study of identical twins (dated by TCRdb to about 2016). Looking at the study overall: To test whether fetal clonotypes persist, this study deep-sequenced TCR alpha and beta repertoires from monozygotic twins, from unrelated adults of various ages, and from cord blood. To rule out contamination, the twin experiments were replicated at different times with different library preparation protocols.

Every donor was a healthy Caucasian. The twin cohort comprised three pairs of female monozygotic twins, all aged roughly 18 to 29 years. Positive isolation kits from Invitrogen were used to isolate CD4+ and CD8+ T cell populations. As to this clonotype: The clone's antigen remains unknown. Base qualities are not at hand, and no much larger clone is one base apart.

General findings and caveats noted by the study authors: Because the same donors could not be followed over many years, the conclusions relied on cross-sectional statistical analysis. In beta out-of-frame sequences, excess twin sharing was weaker, because having fewer shared sequences lowered the signal-to-noise ratio. Abundant cord blood beta clonotypes carried fewer insertions; young adult naive repertoires showed a weaker similar trend, while memory repertoires showed none. Compared with coincidental sharing between unrelated individuals, out-of-frame TCR alpha sequences shared between twins had an excess of sequences with low generation probability. Out-of-frame TCR alpha sharing in monozygotic twins was systematically underestimated by recombination models, whereas sharing between unrelated individuals was in agreement with the recombination models. Invariant T cells such as MAIT and iNKT could partly confound zero-insertion analyses, although diverse VJ usage argued against such confounding for most clonotypes.

Library prep was done by 5' RACE. TCRdb shows the sequencer as Illumina HiSeq 2000. Template switching introduced a universal primer binding site; the final cDNA contained a unique molecular identifier, enabling accurate counting of TCR cDNA molecules. Specific primers in the conserved constant-segment region were used to synthesize first-strand cDNA for TCR alpha and beta chains. To control for contamination, every cDNA library carried two barcodes: a SMART-Mk sample barcode plus Illumina barcodes. TruSeq adapter sequences, together with Illumina sample barcodes, were added in two successive PCR steps. Sequencing of the TCR alpha and beta cDNA libraries was done on the Illumina HiSeq platform using custom primers. From the authors' description of their analysis: MiGEC processed the raw reads to extract unique molecular identifiers, while MiXCR was used to determine the CDR3 positions. Recombination models were inferred per individual with the repgenHMM and IGoR tools using an EM algorithm. Shared clonotype analysis was performed with the tcR package in R, normalizing sharing by the product of cloneset sizes. To study raw recombination free of thymic and clonal selection effects, out-of-frame nonproductive sequences were analyzed. TCRdb trimmed the raw reads at Q25, called clones with MiXCR and kept productive beta chains. Each entry is one CDR3 protein sequence, shown with its most common DNA and genes. The V and J calls come from TCRdb's annotation, not from the publication. Present in this sample are 500,000 to 650,000 distinct CDR3 sequences, about a fifth of which were seen just once. Roughly 0.5% of the sample goes to the ten largest clones.

This sample was shared with a second study, whose subject was yellow fever vaccine responses in identical twins. That second publication adds: The authors reported that the T cell response to vaccination in identical twins appeared partly convergent and partly personalized. In identical twins, the study followed T cell clones that responded to the vaccine with precision.

Material: CD4+ T cells sorted from blood. This receptor was taken from a woman under 30 in good health.

The DNA sequence is TGCAGTGCCCAACCAGGGACTAGCGGGAGTCGTGAGCAGTTCTTC. Its translation is CSAQPGTSGSREQFF. The chain was built from TRBV20-1 and TRBJ2-1; 14 bases in the junction line up with TRBD2. The CDR3 goes from the cysteine to the phenylalanine over 15 residues. The sequence is cut down to CDR3 DNA, 45 bases in frame from base 1. The germline V gene (reference sequence) gives CDR1 as DFQATT and CDR2 as SNEGSKA. Here V drops 6 bases and J drops 9 bases, and the junction holds 10 bases not matched to any gene.